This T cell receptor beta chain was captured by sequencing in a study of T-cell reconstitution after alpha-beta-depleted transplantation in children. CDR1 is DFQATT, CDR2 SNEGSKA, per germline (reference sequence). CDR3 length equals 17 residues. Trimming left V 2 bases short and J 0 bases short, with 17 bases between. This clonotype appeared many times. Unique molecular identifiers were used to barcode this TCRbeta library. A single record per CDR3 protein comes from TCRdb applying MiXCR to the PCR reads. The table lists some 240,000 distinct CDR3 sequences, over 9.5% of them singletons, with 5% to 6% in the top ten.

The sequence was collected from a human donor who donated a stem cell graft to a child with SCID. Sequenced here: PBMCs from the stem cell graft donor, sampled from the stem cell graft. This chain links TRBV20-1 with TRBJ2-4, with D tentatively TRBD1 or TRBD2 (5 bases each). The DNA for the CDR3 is TGCAGTGCTAGACCCGGGACCAAACAAGTAGCCAAAAACATTCAGTACTTC. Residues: CSARPGTKQVAKNIQYF.